The 12 T cell receptor beta chains listed next were all sequenced from one sample in a study of regulatory T cells in long-lasting Graves disease. Time point given: newly diagnosed GD, antithyroid drugs for less than 3 months. Extracted RNA from PBMCs served as the source of the TCR library. TCR beta libraries were built with iRepertoire HTBI primers and Arm-PCR of CDR3 regions. TCRdb processed the multiplex PCR reads anew with MiXCR; each CDR3 protein has one entry. The top ten hold 20% to 25% of the sample, which has 350,000 to 400,000 distinct CDR3 sequences, around 15% seen once. These same data were also listed under a study on T cells in Graves' hyperthyroidism and ophthalmopathy.

The material sequenced was peripheral blood mononuclear cells (PBMCs), taken at new diagnosis, from a patient treated with antithyroid drugs. The receptors shown here come from a woman younger than 30 with Graves disease.

The table lists this clonotype with many counts. V usage is TRBV11-2 and J usage is TRBJ1-1, with a tentative D call TRBD1 (5 bases). Germline V gene lookup returns CDR1 SGHAT and CDR2 FQNNGV. The CDR3 sequence is 13 residues long. Trimming left V 1 base short and J 11 bases short, with 14 bases between. The CDR3 coding sequence is TGTGCCAGCAGCTTAGTCATCGACAGTTGGGCTTTCTTT. Amino acids: CASSLVIDSWAFF.

This clonotype was seen ten or more times. The genes are TRBV15 and TRBJ1-1; D not resolved. This CDR3 has 13 amino acids. Trimming removed 4 bases from V and 3 bases from J, with 9 bases in between. Per germline, CDR1 LNHNV and CDR2 YYDKDF (reference sequence). The CDR3 DNA reads as TGTGCCACCAGCAAACGGGCGGACACTGAAGCTTTCTTT. Translated, it gives CATSKRADTEAFF.

The chain is built from TRBV10-3 and TRBJ1-5; D is perhaps TRBD1 (5 bases). V gave up 3 bases and J gave up 7 bases, with 10 bases separating them. Germline V lookup: CDR1 ENHRY, CDR2 SYGVKD. The CDR3 is 13 amino acids. CDR3: CAISDGGDQPQHF. The CDR3 coding sequence is TGTGCCATCAGTGACGGCGGGGACCAGCCCCAGCATTTT.

This clonotype has a count of ten or more. The rearrangement uses TRBV3-1 and TRBJ2-7; TRBD1 aligns across 7 bases. The CDR3 extends over 15 amino acids. V dropped 5 bases and J dropped 4; count of bases not matched to a gene: 11. Germline V gives CDR1 LGHDT, CDR2 YNNKEL (reference sequence). CDR3 protein: CASSSDRARSYEQYF. The CDR3 DNA follows: TGTGCCAGCAGCTCAGACAGGGCCAGATCTTACGAGCAGTACTTC.

This clonotype was seen many times. The gene calls are TRBV10-3 and TRBJ2-3, with a tentative D call TRBD1 (5 bases). Trimming removed 3 bases from V and 0 bases from J, with 16 bases in between. There are 17 residues in the CDR3. The germline gives CDR1 ENHRY, CDR2 SYGVKD. The CDR3 is CAISDTQGASSTDTQYF. In nucleotides, the CDR3 is TGTGCCATCAGTGACACGCAGGGTGCATCCAGCACAGATACGCAGTATTTT.

This clonotype was detected only a few times. The chain has TRBV28 and TRBJ1-5; 8 positions agree with TRBD1. Germline V CDR1 and CDR2: MDHEN, SYDVKM. V trimming: 6 bases; J trimming: 7 bases; junction bases outside the gene matches: 14. This CDR3 is 16 amino acids long. The CDR3 DNA reads as TGTGCCAGCAGCCCCAGAGTGACAGGGGACCGGCAGCCCCAGCATTTT. Protein: CASSPRVTGDRQPQHF.

This clonotype showed up just a few times. The genes are TRBV5-6 and TRBJ2-3, with TRBD2 identical over 14 bases. The length of the CDR3 is 15 residues. Germline values: CDR1 SGHDT, CDR2 YYEEEE. The ends lost 4 bases at V and 7 bases at J; junction bases unmatched: 5. CDR3 sequence (DNA): TGTGCCAGCAGCCGACTAGCGGGGGGGGTCAATACGCAGTATTTT. As protein: CASSRLAGGVNTQYF. The full variable domain, in which reference TRBV5-6 and TRBJ2-3 provide the parts outside the CDR3, is DAGVTQSPTHLIKTRGQQVTLRCSPKSGHDTVSWYQQALGQGPQFIFQYYEEEERQRGNFPDRFSGHQFPNYSSELNVNALLLGDSALYLCASSRLAGGVNTQYFGPGTRLTVL.

The V call is TRBV12-3 or TRBV12-4, the J call TRBJ1-1; 11 positions match TRBD1. This CDR3 comprises 16 residues. V shed 5 bases, J shed 4 bases, and the junction held 9 bases outside the gene matches. The CDR3 sequence is CASSLGTGTGGTEAFF. CDR3 DNA: TGTGCCAGCAGTCTAGGGACAGGGACAGGGGGCACTGAAGCTTTCTTT.

This clonotype was seen at least ten times. This chain uses TRBV12-5 with TRBJ2-5; the D is unclear. The CDR3 loop spans 12 amino acids. V shed 1 base and J shed 7 bases, with 7 bases lying between them. The germline gives CDR1 LGHNT, CDR2 FRNRAP. The CDR3 DNA reads TGTGCTAGTGGTTTGGACCTAGGGACCCAGTACTTC. This encodes CASGLDLGTQYF.

Concerning this clonotype: Just one base apart from a much larger clone, this may be a read error. The chain combines TRBV28 with TRBJ2-5; 8 positions match TRBD1. The end of the DNA aligns better with TRBJ2-7, so the J call may be wrong. The CDR3 consists of 16 residues. Per germline, CDR1 MDHEN and CDR2 SYDVKM. CDR3 DNA: TGTGCCAACAGTTTAAGGCAGGGGGCTCGTACCTACGAGCAGTACTTC. This gives the protein CANSLRQGARTYEQYF.

The rearrangement uses TRBV9 and TRBJ1-3; D gene ambiguous. Germline CDR1 and CDR2: SGDLS and YYNGEE. The V and J ends lost 0 bases and 2 bases respectively, with 9 bases between them. The CDR3 is made up of 15 amino acids. CDR3 sequence reads: CASSVGRPAGNTIYF. In DNA form, the CDR3 reads TGTGCCAGCAGCGTAGGAAGGCCCGCTGGAAACACCATATATTTT. The entire variable domain, with the rest obtained from reference TRBV9 and TRBJ1-3, is as follows: DSGVTQTPKHLITATGQRVTLRCSPRSGDLSVYWYQQSLDQGLQFLIQYYNGEERAKGNILERFSAQQFPDLHSELNLSSLELGDSALYFCASSVGRPAGNTIYFGEGSWLTVV.

The gene calls are TRBV14 and TRBJ2-2; D perhaps matches TRBD1 (7 bases). This CDR3 region has 16 residues. V lost 3 bases to trimming and J lost 2 bases, with 13 bases between them. From germline, CDR1 is SGHDN and CDR2 FVKESK. In DNA form, the CDR3 reads TGTGCCAGCAGCCAGGCGGGACAGAAAAACACCGGGGAGCTGTTTTTT. It encodes CASSQAGQKNTGELFF. Filled out from reference TRBV14 and TRBJ2-2, the complete variable domain reads EAGVTQFPSHSVIEKGQTVTLRCDPISGHDNLYWYRRVMGKEIKFLLHFVKESKQDESGMPNNRFLAERTGGTYSTLKVQPAELEDSGVYFCASSQAGQKNTGELFFGEGSRLTVL.